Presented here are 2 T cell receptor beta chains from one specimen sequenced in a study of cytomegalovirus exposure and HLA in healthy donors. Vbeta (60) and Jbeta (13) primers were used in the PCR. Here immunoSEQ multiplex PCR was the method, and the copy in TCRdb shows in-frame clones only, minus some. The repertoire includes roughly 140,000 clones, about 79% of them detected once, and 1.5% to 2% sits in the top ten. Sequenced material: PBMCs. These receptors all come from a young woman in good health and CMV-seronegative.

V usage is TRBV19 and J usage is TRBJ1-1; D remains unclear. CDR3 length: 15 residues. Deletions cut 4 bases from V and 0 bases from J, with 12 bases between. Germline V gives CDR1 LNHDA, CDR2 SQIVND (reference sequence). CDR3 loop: CASSSQEGMNTEAFF. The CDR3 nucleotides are TGTGCCAGTAGTAGCCAGGAGGGTATGAACACTGAAGCTTTCTTT.

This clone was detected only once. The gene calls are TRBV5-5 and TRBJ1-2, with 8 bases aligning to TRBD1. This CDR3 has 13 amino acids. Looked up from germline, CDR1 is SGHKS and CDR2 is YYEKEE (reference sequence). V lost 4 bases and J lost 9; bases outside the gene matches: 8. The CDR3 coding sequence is TGTGCCAGCAGCCCGGACAGGGATTATAGCTACACCTTC. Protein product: CASSPDRDYSYTF.